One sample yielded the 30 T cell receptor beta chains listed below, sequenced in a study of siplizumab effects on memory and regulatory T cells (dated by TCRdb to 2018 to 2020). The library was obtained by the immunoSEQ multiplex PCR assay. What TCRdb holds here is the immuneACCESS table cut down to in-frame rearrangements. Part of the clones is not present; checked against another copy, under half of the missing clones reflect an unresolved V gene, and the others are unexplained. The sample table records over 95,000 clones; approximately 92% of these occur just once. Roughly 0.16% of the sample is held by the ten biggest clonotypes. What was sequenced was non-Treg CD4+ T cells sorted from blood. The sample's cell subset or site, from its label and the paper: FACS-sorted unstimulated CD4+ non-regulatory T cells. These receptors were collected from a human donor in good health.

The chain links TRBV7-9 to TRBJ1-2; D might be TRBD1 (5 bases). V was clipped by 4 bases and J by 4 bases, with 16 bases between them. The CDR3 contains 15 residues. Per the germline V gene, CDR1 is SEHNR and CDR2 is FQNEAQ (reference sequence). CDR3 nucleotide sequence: TGTGCCAGCAGCTACGGGGCCAGGGAACCCTATGGCTACACCTTC. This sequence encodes CASSYGAREPYGYTF.

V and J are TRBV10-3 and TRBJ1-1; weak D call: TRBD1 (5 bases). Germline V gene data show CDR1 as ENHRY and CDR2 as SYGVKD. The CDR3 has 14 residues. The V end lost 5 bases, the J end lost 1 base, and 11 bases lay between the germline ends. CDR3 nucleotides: TGTGCCATCAGTAGGGGTGAGGGGAACACTGAAGCTTTCTTT. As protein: CAISRGEGNTEAFF.

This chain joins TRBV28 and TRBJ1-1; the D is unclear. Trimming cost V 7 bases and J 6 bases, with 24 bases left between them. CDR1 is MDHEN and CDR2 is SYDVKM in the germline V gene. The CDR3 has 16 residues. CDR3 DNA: TGTGCCAGCAACCCCGGGTCGGTCAGCGGAAGAGCTGAAGCTTTCTTT. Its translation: CASNPGSVSGRAEAFF.

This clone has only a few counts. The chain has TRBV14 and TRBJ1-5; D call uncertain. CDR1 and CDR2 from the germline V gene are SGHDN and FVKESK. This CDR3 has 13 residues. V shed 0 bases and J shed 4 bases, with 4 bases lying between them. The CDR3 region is CASSQDRNQPQHF. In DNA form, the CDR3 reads TGTGCCAGCAGCCAAGATAGGAATCAGCCCCAGCATTTT.

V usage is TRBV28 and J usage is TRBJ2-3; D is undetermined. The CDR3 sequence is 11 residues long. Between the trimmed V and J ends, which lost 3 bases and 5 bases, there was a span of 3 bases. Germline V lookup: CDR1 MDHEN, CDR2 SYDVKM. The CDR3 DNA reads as TGTGCCAGCAGTTTTTTAGATACGCAGTATTTT. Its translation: CASSFLDTQYF. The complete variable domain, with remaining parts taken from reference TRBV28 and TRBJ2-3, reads DVKVTQSSRYLVKRTGEKVFLECVQDMDHENMFWYRQDPGLGLRLIYFSYDVKMKEKGDIPEGYSVSREKKERFSLILESASTNQTSMYLCASSFLDTQYFGPGTRLTVL.

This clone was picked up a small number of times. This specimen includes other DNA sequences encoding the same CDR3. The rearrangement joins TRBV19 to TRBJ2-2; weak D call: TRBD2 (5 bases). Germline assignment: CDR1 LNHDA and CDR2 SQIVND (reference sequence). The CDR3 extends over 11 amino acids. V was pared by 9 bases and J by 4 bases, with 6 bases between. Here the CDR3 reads CASTSTGELFF. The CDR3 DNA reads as TGTGCCAGCACTAGCACCGGGGAGCTGTTTTTT.

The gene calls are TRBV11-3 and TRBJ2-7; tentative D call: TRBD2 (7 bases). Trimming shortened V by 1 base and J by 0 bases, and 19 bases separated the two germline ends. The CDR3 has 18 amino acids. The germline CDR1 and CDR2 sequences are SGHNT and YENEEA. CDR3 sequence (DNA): TGTGCCAGCAGCTTAGTAGCGGGTGGGGGGGCCAGCTCCTACGAGCAGTACTTC. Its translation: CASSLVAGGGASSYEQYF.

CDR3 sequence (DNA): TGTGCCAGCAGCCTCCTACAGTTAGCGAACACTGAAGCTTTCTTT. Its translation: CASSLLQLANTEAFF. The chain is built from TRBV7-3 and TRBJ1-1; D gene ambiguous. CDR3 length: 15 amino acids. Germline CDR1 is SGHTA and CDR2 is FQGTGA. Trimming left V 5 bases short and J 1 base short, with 14 bases between.

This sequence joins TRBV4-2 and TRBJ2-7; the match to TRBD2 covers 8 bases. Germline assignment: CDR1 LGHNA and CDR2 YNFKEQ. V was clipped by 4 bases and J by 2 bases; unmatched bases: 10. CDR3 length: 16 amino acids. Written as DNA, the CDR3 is TGTGCCAGCAGCCCATACGGGGGGGGTCGAGCCTACGAGCAGTACTTC. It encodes CASSPYGGGRAYEQYF.

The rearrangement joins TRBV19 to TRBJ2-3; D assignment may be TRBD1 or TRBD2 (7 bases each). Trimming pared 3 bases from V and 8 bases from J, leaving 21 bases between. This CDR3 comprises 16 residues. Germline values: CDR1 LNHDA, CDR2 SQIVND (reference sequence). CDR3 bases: TGTGCCAGTAGTATCGGAGACCAGGGGGGGAGGGGTACGCAGTATTTT. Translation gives CASSIGDQGGRGTQYF. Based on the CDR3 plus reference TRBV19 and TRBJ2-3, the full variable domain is DGGITQSPKYLFRKEGQNVTLSCEQNLNHDAMYWYRQDPGQGLRLIYYSQIVNDFQKGDIAEGYSVSREKKESFPLTVTSAQKNPTAFYLCASSIGDQGGRGTQYFGPGTRLTVL.

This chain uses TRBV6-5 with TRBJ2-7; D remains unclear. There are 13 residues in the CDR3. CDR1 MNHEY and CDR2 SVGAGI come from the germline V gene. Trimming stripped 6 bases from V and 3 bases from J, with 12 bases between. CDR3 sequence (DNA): TGTGCCAGCAGCACCCCCGTCAACTACGAGCAGTACTTC. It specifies CASSTPVNYEQYF.

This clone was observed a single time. The DNA for the CDR3 is TGTGCCACCTCTCCGGGGGTTAGCACTGAAGCTTTCTTT. This sequence encodes CATSPGVSTEAFF. The genes are TRBV11-1 and TRBJ1-1, with D perhaps TRBD1 (5 bases). The V end was cut by 10 bases, the J end by 4 bases, with 16 bases between. This CDR3 is 13 amino acids long. CDR1 and CDR2 (germline): SGHAT, FQDESV (reference sequence).

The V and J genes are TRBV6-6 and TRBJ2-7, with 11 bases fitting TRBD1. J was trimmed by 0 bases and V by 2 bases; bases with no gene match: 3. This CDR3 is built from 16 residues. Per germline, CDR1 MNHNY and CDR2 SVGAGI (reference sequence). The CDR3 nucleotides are TGTGCCAGCAGTTACAAGGGACAGGGGGGCTCCTACGAGCAGTACTTC. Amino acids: CASSYKGQGGSYEQYF.

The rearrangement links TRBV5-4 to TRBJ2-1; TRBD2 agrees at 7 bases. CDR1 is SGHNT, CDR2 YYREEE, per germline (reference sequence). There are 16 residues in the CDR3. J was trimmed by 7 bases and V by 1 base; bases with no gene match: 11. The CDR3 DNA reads TGTGCCAGCAGCTTGCGACTAGCCCTCGGAGGGAATGAGCAGTTCTTC. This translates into CASSLRLALGGNEQFF.

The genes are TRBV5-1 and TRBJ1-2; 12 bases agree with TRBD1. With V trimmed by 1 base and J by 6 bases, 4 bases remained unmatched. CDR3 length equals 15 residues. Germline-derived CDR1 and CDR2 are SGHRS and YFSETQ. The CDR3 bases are TGCGCCAGCAGCTTGAGGGGACAGGGGGCGGATGGCTACACCTTC. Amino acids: CASSLRGQGADGYTF.

CDR3 loop: CASSGLTDTQYF. The DNA for the CDR3 is TGCGCCAGCAGCGGACTCACAGATACGCAGTATTTT. The chain joins TRBV5-1 to TRBJ2-3; a possible D gene is TRBD2 (5 bases). Trimming stripped 4 bases from V and 2 bases from J, with 5 bases between. The CDR3 length is 12 residues. Germline CDR1 SGHRS, CDR2 YFSETQ.

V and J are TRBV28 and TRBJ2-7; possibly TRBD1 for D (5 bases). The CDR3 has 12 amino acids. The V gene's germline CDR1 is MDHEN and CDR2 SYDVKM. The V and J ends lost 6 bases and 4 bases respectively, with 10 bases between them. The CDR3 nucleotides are TGTGCCAGCAGACCTCAGGGTTACGAGCAGTACTTC. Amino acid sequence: CASRPQGYEQYF.

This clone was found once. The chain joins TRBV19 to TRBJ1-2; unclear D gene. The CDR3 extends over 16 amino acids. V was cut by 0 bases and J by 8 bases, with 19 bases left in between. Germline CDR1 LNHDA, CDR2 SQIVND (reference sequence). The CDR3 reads CASSIDHNSALGGYTF. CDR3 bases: TGTGCCAGTAGTATAGATCACAACTCGGCGCTTGGGGGCTACACCTTC.

CDR3 nucleotide sequence: TGCAGCGTTGATAGGGCAGGGGCCAATGAGCAGTTCTTC. This encodes CSVDRAGANEQFF. The chain combines TRBV29-1 with TRBJ2-1; D is perhaps TRBD1 (6 bases). V lost 3 bases to trimming and J lost 6 bases, with 12 bases between them. The CDR3 is 13 residues long. The germline V gene has CDR1 SQVTM and CDR2 ANQGSEA.

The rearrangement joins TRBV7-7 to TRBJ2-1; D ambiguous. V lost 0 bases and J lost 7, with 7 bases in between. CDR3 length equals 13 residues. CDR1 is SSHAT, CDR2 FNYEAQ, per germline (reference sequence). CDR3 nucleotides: TGTGCCAGCAGCTTAGCCCCGATAAATGAGCAGTTCTTC. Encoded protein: CASSLAPINEQFF. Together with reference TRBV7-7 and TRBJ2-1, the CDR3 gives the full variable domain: GAGVSQSPRYKVTKRGQDVTLRCDPISSHATLYWYQQALGQGPEFLTYFNYEAQPDKSGLPSDRFSAERPEGSISTLTIQRTEQRDSAMYRCASSLAPINEQFFGPGTRLTVL.

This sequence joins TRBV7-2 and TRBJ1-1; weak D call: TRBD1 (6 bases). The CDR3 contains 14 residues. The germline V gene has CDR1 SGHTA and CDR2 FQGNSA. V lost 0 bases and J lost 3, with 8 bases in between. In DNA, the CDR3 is TGTGCCAGCAGCTTAGCGGGGGCTCACACTGAAGCTTTCTTT. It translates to CASSLAGAHTEAFF.

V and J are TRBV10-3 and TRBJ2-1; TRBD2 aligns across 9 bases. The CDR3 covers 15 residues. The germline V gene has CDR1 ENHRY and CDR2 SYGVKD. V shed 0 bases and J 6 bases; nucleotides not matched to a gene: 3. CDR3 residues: CAISESGTSSNEQFF. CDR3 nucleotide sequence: TGTGCCATCAGTGAGTCGGGGACTAGCAGCAATGAGCAGTTCTTC.

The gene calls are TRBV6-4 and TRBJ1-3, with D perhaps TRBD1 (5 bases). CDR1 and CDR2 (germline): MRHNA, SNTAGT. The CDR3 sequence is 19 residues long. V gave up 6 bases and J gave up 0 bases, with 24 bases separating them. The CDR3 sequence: CASRPEVGASTSSGNTIYF. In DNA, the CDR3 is TGTGCCAGCAGACCAGAGGTAGGGGCGTCCACAAGCTCTGGAAACACCATATATTTT.

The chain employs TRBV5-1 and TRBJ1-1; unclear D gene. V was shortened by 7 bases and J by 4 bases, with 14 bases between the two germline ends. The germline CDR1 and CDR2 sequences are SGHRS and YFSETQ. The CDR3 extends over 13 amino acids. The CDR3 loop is CASHENPGTEAFF. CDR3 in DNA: TGCGCCAGCCACGAGAACCCGGGCACTGAAGCTTTCTTT.

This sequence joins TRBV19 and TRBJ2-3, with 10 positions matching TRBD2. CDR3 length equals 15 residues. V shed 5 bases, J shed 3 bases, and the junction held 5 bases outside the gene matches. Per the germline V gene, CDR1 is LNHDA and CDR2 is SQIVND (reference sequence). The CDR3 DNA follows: TGTGCCAGTAGTGATCTAGCGGGGGCGACAGATACGCAGTATTTT. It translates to CASSDLAGATDTQYF.

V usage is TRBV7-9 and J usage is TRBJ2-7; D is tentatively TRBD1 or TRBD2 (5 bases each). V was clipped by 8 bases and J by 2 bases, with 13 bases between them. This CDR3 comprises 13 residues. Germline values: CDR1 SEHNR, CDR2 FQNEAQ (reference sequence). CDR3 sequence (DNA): TGTGCCAGCGGCCGGGACGTAACCTACGAGCAGTACTTC. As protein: CASGRDVTYEQYF.

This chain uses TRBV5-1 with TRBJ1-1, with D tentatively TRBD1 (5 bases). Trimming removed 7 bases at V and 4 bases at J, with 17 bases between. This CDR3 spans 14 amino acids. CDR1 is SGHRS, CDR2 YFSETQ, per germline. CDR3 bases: TGCGCCAGCCGCCCAGGGACGTGGGGCACTGAAGCTTTCTTT. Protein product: CASRPGTWGTEAFF.

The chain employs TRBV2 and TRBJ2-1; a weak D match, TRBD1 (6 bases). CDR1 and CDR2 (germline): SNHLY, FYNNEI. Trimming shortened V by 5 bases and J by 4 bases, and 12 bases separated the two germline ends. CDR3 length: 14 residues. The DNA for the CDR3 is TGTGCCAGCAGTATGACAGGAGGTTACAATGAGCAGTTCTTC. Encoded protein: CASSMTGGYNEQFF.

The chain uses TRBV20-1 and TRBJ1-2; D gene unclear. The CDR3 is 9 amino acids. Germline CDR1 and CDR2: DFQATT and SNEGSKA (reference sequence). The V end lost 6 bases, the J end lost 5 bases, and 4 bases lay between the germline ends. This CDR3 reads CSASYGYTF. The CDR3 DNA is TGCAGTGCCTCGTATGGCTACACCTTC.

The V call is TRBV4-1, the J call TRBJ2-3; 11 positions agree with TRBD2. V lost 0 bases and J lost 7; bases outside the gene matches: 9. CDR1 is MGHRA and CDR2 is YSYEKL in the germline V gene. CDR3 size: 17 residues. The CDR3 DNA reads TGCGCCAGCAGCCAAGATCGGGTAGCGGGGGGGCCGAATACGCAGTATTTT. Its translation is CASSQDRVAGGPNTQYF.